There are a few counts of the clone carrying this TCR beta chain. Constant-region reverse primers amplified full-length variable regions, followed by semi-nested Nested Universal Primer A PCR. TCRdb reanalysed the 5' RACE reads using MiXCR and keeps one entry per CDR3 protein. The table records about 41,000 distinct CDR3 sequences, 25% to 35% of them present only once. This CDR3 region has 16 residues. Trimming cost V 4 bases and J 4 bases, with 16 bases left between them. Germline CDR1 is MNHEY and CDR2 is SVGAGI. The chain links TRBV6-5 to TRBJ2-2; possibly TRBD1 or TRBD2 for D (5 bases each). Sequenced: memory CD4+ T cells sorted from a lymph node. Stated subset: memory CD4+ T cells, CD4+CD45RO+CD25-. The origin of this receptor is a female donor with breast cancer. This chain's CDR3 is CASSWERPGGTGELFF. CDR3 in DNA: TGTGCCAGCAGTTGGGAGAGGCCTGGGGGCACCGGGGAGCTGTTTTTT.